A selection of T cell receptor beta chains follows, all from one sample in a study of a mutant IDH1 vaccine in newly diagnosed glioma. Libraries were prepared by immunoSEQ multiplex PCR; TCRdb keeps only in-frame clonotypes and omits some of them. Of tens of thousands of clones in the sample, approximately 80% were seen once. Which antigens these TCRs recognize remains unknown. The source material was PBMCs, sampled from a glioma patient whose treatment included an IDH1 peptide vaccine. These receptors were taken from a woman between 50 and 59 years old with glioma. CDR3s include the opening cysteine and the closing phenylalanine or tryptophan. D genes are given only for firm matches. Clone size appears in some rows only: once, few, many, or a class for an expanded clone.

J gene: TRBJ1-5; D gene: -; V gene: TRBV10-2; clone size: -; CDR3 DNA: TGCGCTGGGGATAGCAATCAGCCCCAGCATTTT; CDR3 protein: CAGDSNQPQHF
J gene: TRBJ2-5; D gene: TRBD2; V gene: TRBV7-8; clone size: -; CDR3 DNA: TGTGCCAGCAGCTTGACTAGCGGGGAGACCCAGTACTTC; CDR3 protein: CASSLTSGETQYF
J gene: TRBJ1-4; D gene: -; V gene: TRBV7-9; clone size: -; CDR3 DNA: TGTGCCAGCAGCTTAGAACCCAGTCCGGGTGAAAAACTGTTTTTT; CDR3 protein: CASSLEPSPGEKLFF
J gene: TRBJ1-2; D gene: -; V gene: TRBV11-2; clone size: few; CDR3 DNA: TGTGCCAGCAGCTTTAATCCGGGCAGGGACTACACCTTC; CDR3 protein: CASSFNPGRDYTF
J gene: TRBJ2-5; D gene: -; V gene: TRBV5-5; clone size: -; CDR3 DNA: TGTGCCAGCAGCTTGGTTCGAGAGACCCAGTACTTC; CDR3 protein: CASSLVRETQYF
J gene: TRBJ2-3; D gene: TRBD2; V gene: TRBV5-6; clone size: -; CDR3 DNA: TGTGCCAGCACAATCGGACTAGCGGGAGCTGATACGCAGTATTTT; CDR3 protein: CASTIGLAGADTQYF
J gene: TRBJ2-1; D gene: TRBD2; V gene: TRBV5-6; clone size: -; CDR3 DNA: TGTGCCAGCAGATTGGGACTAGCGGGGGTTCGAAATGAGCAGTTCTTC; CDR3 protein: CASRLGLAGVRNEQFF
J gene: TRBJ2-7; D gene: -; V gene: TRBV29-1; clone size: -; CDR3 DNA: TGCAGCGTTGAATACCCAGGATCGTCCTACGAGCAGTACTTC; CDR3 protein: CSVEYPGSSYEQYF
J gene: TRBJ1-2; D gene: -; V gene: TRBV5-8; clone size: -; CDR3 DNA: TGTGCCAGCAGTCAGGGCAGGGAGGCTTCGGGCTACACCTTC; CDR3 protein: CASSQGREASGYTF
J gene: TRBJ1-1; D gene: -; V gene: TRBV6-5; clone size: -; CDR3 DNA: TGTGCCAGCAGTTACCGGGGTACGCTGAACACTGAAGCTTTCTTT; CDR3 protein: CASSYRGTLNTEAFF
J gene: TRBJ2-3; D gene: -; V gene: TRBV7-9; clone size: -; CDR3 DNA: TGTGCCAGCAGCGCCTTTTTCTTGGGGAGCACAGATACGCAGTATTTT; CDR3 protein: CASSAFFLGSTDTQYF
J gene: TRBJ1-1; D gene: -; V gene: TRBV5-5; clone size: -; CDR3 DNA: TGTGCCAGCAGCCCTCGCTTTAGGGCCACTGAAGCTTTCTTT; CDR3 protein: CASSPRFRATEAFF
J gene: TRBJ1-5; D gene: -; V gene: TRBV2; clone size: few; CDR3 DNA: TGTGCCAGCAGTGATCCCTACTCGGGTCAGCCCCAGCATTTT; CDR3 protein: CASSDPYSGQPQHF
J gene: TRBJ1-5; D gene: -; V gene: TRBV19; clone size: once; CDR3 DNA: TGTGCCAGTAGTACGACAGATTATAGCAATCAGCCCCAGCATTTT; CDR3 protein: CASSTTDYSNQPQHF
J gene: TRBJ2-1; D gene: -; V gene: TRBV5-1; clone size: few; CDR3 DNA: TGCGCCAGCAGCTTGGTAGGGGCGGGGGCGTACAATGAGCAGTTCTTC; CDR3 protein: CASSLVGAGAYNEQFF
J gene: TRBJ1-1; D gene: -; V gene: TRBV2; clone size: once; CDR3 DNA: TGTGCCAGCAGCCCGGGGGGTTGGGCTGAAGCTTTCTTT; CDR3 protein: CASSPGGWAEAFF
J gene: TRBJ1-1; D gene: -; V gene: TRBV2; clone size: -; CDR3 DNA: TGTGCCAGCAGTGAGATGGCGGAAGCTTTCTTT; CDR3 protein: CASSEMAEAFF
J gene: TRBJ1-1; D gene: TRBD1; V gene: TRBV18; clone size: -; CDR3 DNA: TGTGCCAGCTCACCGCAGGGGGATAACACTGAAGCTTTCTTT; CDR3 protein: CASSPQGDNTEAFF
J gene: TRBJ2-7; D gene: -; V gene: TRBV27; clone size: once; CDR3 DNA: TGTGCCAGCAGTTTATCTGTGGGAGGCGAGCAGTACTTC; CDR3 protein: CASSLSVGGEQYF
J gene: TRBJ2-7; D gene: -; V gene: TRBV11-1; clone size: few; CDR3 DNA: TGTGCCAGCAGCTGGGCCAGTTCGAGCGAGCAGTACTTC; CDR3 protein: CASSWASSSEQYF
J gene: TRBJ1-4; D gene: -; V gene: TRBV6-1; clone size: -; CDR3 DNA: TGTGCCAGCAGTGAAGTATGGCGGGGGGCAAAACTGTTTTTT; CDR3 protein: CASSEVWRGAKLFF
J gene: TRBJ2-7; D gene: -; V gene: TRBV5-6; clone size: -; CDR3 DNA: TGTGCCAGCAGCTCAAGGGGGAGATACTACGAGCAGTACTTC; CDR3 protein: CASSSRGRYYEQYF
J gene: TRBJ1-1; D gene: -; V gene: TRBV6-5; clone size: -; CDR3 DNA: TGTGCCAGCAGTTTGGACGTCGGGGGCAACACTGAAGCTTTCTTT; CDR3 protein: CASSLDVGGNTEAFF
J gene: TRBJ1-4; D gene: -; V gene: TRBV4-2; clone size: -; CDR3 DNA: TGTGCCAGCAGCCAAGAAAACAGGGTTAATGAAAAACTGTTTTTT; CDR3 protein: CASSQENRVNEKLFF
J gene: TRBJ1-2; D gene: -; V gene: TRBV30; clone size: -; CDR3 DNA: TGTGCCTGGAGTGGGGGGTTGGGGTTGACGGACTATGGCTACACCTTC; CDR3 protein: CAWSGGLGLTDYGYTF
J gene: TRBJ2-7; D gene: -; V gene: TRBV14; clone size: few; CDR3 DNA: TGTGCCAGCAGCCAAGATCTCCGGCAGTACTTC; CDR3 protein: CASSQDLRQYF
J gene: TRBJ1-1; D gene: TRBD1; V gene: TRBV2; clone size: -; CDR3 DNA: TGTGCCAGCAGAGTCGACAGGGGATTAAGGAACACTGAAGCTTTCTTT; CDR3 protein: CASRVDRGLRNTEAFF
J gene: TRBJ2-7; D gene: -; V gene: TRBV10-1; clone size: -; CDR3 DNA: TGCGCCAGCAGTGACGGGTTCTACGAGCAGTACTTC; CDR3 protein: CASSDGFYEQYF
J gene: TRBJ2-1; D gene: TRBD2; V gene: TRBV6-6; clone size: -; CDR3 DNA: TGTGCCAGCAGTTTGATAGCGGGGGGGAAGGATGAGCAGTTCTTC; CDR3 protein: CASSLIAGGKDEQFF
J gene: TRBJ2-5; D gene: -; V gene: TRBV6-1; clone size: -; CDR3 DNA: TGTGCCAGCAGTGATGTAGGTGGGGGGGCCTGGGAGACCCAGTACTTC; CDR3 protein: CASSDVGGGAWETQYF
J gene: TRBJ2-5; D gene: TRBD2; V gene: TRBV5-6; clone size: -; CDR3 DNA: TGTGCCAGCAGCTTGTTTGTGGGCGGGGGGGCGGAGACCCAGTACTTC; CDR3 protein: CASSLFVGGGAETQYF
J gene: TRBJ2-3; D gene: -; V gene: TRBV12-5; clone size: -; CDR3 DNA: TGTGCTAGTGGTTTGGGGAGCACCCGAGATACGCAGTATTTT; CDR3 protein: CASGLGSTRDTQYF
J gene: TRBJ1-1; D gene: TRBD1; V gene: TRBV7-9; clone size: -; CDR3 DNA: TGTGCCAGCAGCTTAGGGACAGGAGGGGTGAACACTGAAGCTTTCTTT; CDR3 protein: CASSLGTGGVNTEAFF
J gene: TRBJ1-2; D gene: -; V gene: TRBV6-5; clone size: -; CDR3 DNA: TGTGCCAGCAGCAGGAGGGAGAACTATGGCTACACCTTC; CDR3 protein: CASSRRENYGYTF
J gene: TRBJ1-1; D gene: -; V gene: TRBV18; clone size: -; CDR3 DNA: TGTGCCAGCCTGACGGACACTGAAGCTTTCTTT; CDR3 protein: CASLTDTEAFF
J gene: TRBJ2-1; D gene: -; V gene: TRBV5-6; clone size: -; CDR3 DNA: TGTGCCAGCAGCTTCCCAGGGGAGAGCAATGAGCAGTTCTTC; CDR3 protein: CASSFPGESNEQFF
J gene: TRBJ1-2; D gene: TRBD1; V gene: TRBV5-6; clone size: -; CDR3 DNA: TGTGCCAGCAGCCAAGGGACAGGGGGCGACTATGGCTACACCTTC; CDR3 protein: CASSQGTGGDYGYTF
J gene: TRBJ1-6; D gene: -; V gene: TRBV10-1; clone size: few; CDR3 DNA: TGCGCCCGCAATTCACCCCTCCACTTT; CDR3 protein: CARNSPLHF
J gene: TRBJ1-5; D gene: -; V gene: TRBV10-1; clone size: -; CDR3 DNA: TGCGCCAGCAGTGAGTTGATCACGGGGAGTCTTGATCAGCCCCAGCATTTT; CDR3 protein: CASSELITGSLDQPQHF
J gene: TRBJ2-3; D gene: -; V gene: TRBV5-1; clone size: -; CDR3 DNA: TGCGCCAGCAGCCCTTTGGGGGCAGTCGGGACAGATACGCAGTATTTT; CDR3 protein: CASSPLGAVGTDTQYF
J gene: TRBJ1-1; D gene: -; V gene: TRBV21-1; clone size: once; CDR3 DNA: TGTGCCAGCAGCAAAGCTGGTCACGGGAACACTGAAGCTTTCTTT; CDR3 protein: CASSKAGHGNTEAFF
J gene: TRBJ2-5; D gene: TRBD2; V gene: TRBV6-1; clone size: few; CDR3 DNA: TGTGCCAGCAGTGAACTAGCGGGGGGGCAAGAGACCCAGTACTTC; CDR3 protein: CASSELAGGQETQYF
J gene: TRBJ1-2; D gene: -; V gene: TRBV11-2; clone size: -; CDR3 DNA: TGTGCCAGCAGCCCCGTGAATACCAGGTTAGGCTACACCTTC; CDR3 protein: CASSPVNTRLGYTF
J gene: TRBJ1-1; D gene: -; V gene: TRBV5-6; clone size: -; CDR3 DNA: TGTGCCAGCAGCCGCTCGAACACTGAAGCTTTCTTT; CDR3 protein: CASSRSNTEAFF
J gene: TRBJ2-3; D gene: TRBD2; V gene: TRBV15; clone size: -; CDR3 DNA: TGTGCCACCAGCCGAGTTAGCGGGCGAACAGATACGCAGTATTTT; CDR3 protein: CATSRVSGRTDTQYF
J gene: TRBJ1-5; D gene: -; V gene: TRBV2; clone size: -; CDR3 DNA: TGTGCCAGCAGCCCACTAGGGGTCGGGAATCAGCCCCAGCATTTT; CDR3 protein: CASSPLGVGNQPQHF
J gene: TRBJ1-5; D gene: -; V gene: TRBV7-8; clone size: -; CDR3 DNA: TGTGCCAGCAGCTTATCAAGGCAGCCCCAGCATTTT; CDR3 protein: CASSLSRQPQHF
J gene: TRBJ2-5; D gene: TRBD2; V gene: TRBV4-2; clone size: -; CDR3 DNA: TGTGCCAGCAGCCAAGAAACGGGACTAGCGGGGGTCGGGAAGACCCAGTACTTC; CDR3 protein: CASSQETGLAGVGKTQYF
J gene: TRBJ2-7; D gene: TRBD1; V gene: TRBV18; clone size: -; CDR3 DNA: TGTGCCAGCTCACTAAGAGAACAGGGGGCCTACGAGCAGTACTTC; CDR3 protein: CASSLREQGAYEQYF
J gene: TRBJ2-1; D gene: -; V gene: TRBV7-9; clone size: -; CDR3 DNA: TGTGCCAGCAGCTTAGGGGAAGGGGTCCTCCTTCACAATGAGCAGTTCTTC; CDR3 protein: CASSLGEGVLLHNEQFF
J gene: TRBJ2-6; D gene: -; V gene: TRBV7-8; clone size: -; CDR3 DNA: TGTGCCAGCAGCTTATATCCCGGGGGTTCGTCAATCTCTGGGGCCAACGTCCTGACTTTC; CDR3 protein: CASSLYPGGSSISGANVLTF
J gene: TRBJ1-1; D gene: TRBD1; V gene: TRBV6-1; clone size: -; CDR3 DNA: TGTGCCAGCGGGAGACAGGGGTACACTGAAGCTTTCTTT; CDR3 protein: CASGRQGYTEAFF
J gene: TRBJ1-6; D gene: -; V gene: TRBV7-2; clone size: once; CDR3 DNA: TGTGCCAGCAGCTTAGTCGGGCAGGATAATTCACCCCTCCACTTT; CDR3 protein: CASSLVGQDNSPLHF
J gene: TRBJ2-7; D gene: TRBD1; V gene: TRBV7-2; clone size: -; CDR3 DNA: TGTGCCAGCAGCTCCGACAGGGCTCACCTCCTAACCTACGAGCAGTACTTC; CDR3 protein: CASSSDRAHLLTYEQYF
J gene: TRBJ1-4; D gene: -; V gene: TRBV30; clone size: -; CDR3 DNA: TGTGCCTGGAGTGTACAAGTCTGGGAAAAACTGTTTTTT; CDR3 protein: CAWSVQVWEKLFF
J gene: TRBJ2-7; D gene: -; V gene: TRBV27; clone size: -; CDR3 DNA: TGTGCCAGCAGTTCATCCTCCACAGGGTCCTACGAGCAGTACTTC; CDR3 protein: CASSSSSTGSYEQYF